Only a few counts were recorded for the clone carrying this T cell receptor beta chain. The antigen is not known. A much more abundant neighbour one base away suggests this may be a read error. The CDR3 loop spans 15 amino acids. Per the germline V gene, CDR1 is MDHEN and CDR2 is SYDVKM. With V trimmed by 3 bases and J by 1 base, 4 bases remained unmatched. The sample originates from a study of response to subunit inactivated influenza vaccine. Study findings and constraints: The authors put forward the suggestion that each seasonal influenza vaccination may bring in only a limited number of new T cells.

TCRdb redid the calling of the RT-PCR reads with MiXCR, one entry per CDR3 protein. The profile covers 700,000 to 900,000 distinct CDR3 sequences, with 21% appearing a single time and 10% taken by the ten largest. The sequenced sample was PBMCs from blood, obtained around 5 days after vaccination. This sequence originates from a man between 45 and 60 years old who received an inactivated influenza vaccine. The chain has TRBV28 and TRBJ1-1, with 8 bases lining up with TRBD1. The CDR3 DNA reads as TGTGCCAGCAGTTTCACCGGGACAGGGAACACTGAAGCTTTCTTT. It yields the protein CASSFTGTGNTEAFF. Looking up the rest from reference TRBV28 and TRBJ1-1 gives the full variable domain: DVKVTQSSRYLVKRTGEKVFLECVQDMDHENMFWYRQDPGLGLRLIYFSYDVKMKEKGDIPEGYSVSREKKERFSLILESASTNQTSMYLCASSFTGTGNTEAFFGQGTRLTVV.